In this sample, the clone carrying this TCR beta chain turned up once. In the original workflow: It was from reference gene primer amplification that nucleated cell counts were estimated. Only in-frame clones appear in the TCRdb table, and some are missing; sequencing was by immunoSEQ multiplex PCR. The V and J calls and clone size come from that table; D and trimming were worked out from the DNA. The sample lists around 300,000 clones, approximately 90% occurring once. These data come from a study of blood T cell repertoires in COVID-19. The overall study: Collection of acute and convalescent COVID-19 samples took place in the United States, Italy and Spain. In each case, the material was cDNA or gDNA derived from T cells, B-cell-depleted T cells, or PBMCs.

Seattle participants joined during active infection and were tracked over time. Trimming took off 5 bases at V and 1 base at J, with 8 bases between the two ends. This CDR3 region has 14 residues. Germline values: CDR1 SEHNR, CDR2 FQNEAQ (reference sequence). Sequencing was done on a sample of peripheral blood. V and J are TRBV7-9 and TRBJ2-2; D gene uncertain. The clonotype originates from a woman between 45 and 65 years old with COVID-19, enrolled during active disease. The DNA for the CDR3 is TGTGCCAGCAGCCCCCTCGGGAACACCGGGGAGCTGTTTTTT. This codes for CASSPLGNTGELFF. The entire variable domain, with the rest obtained from reference TRBV7-9 and TRBJ2-2, is as follows: DTGVSQNPRHKITKRGQNVTFRCDPISEHNRLYWYRQTLGQGPEFLTYFQNEAQLEKSRLLSDRFSAERPKGSFSTLEIQRTEQGDSAMYLCASSPLGNTGELFFGEGSRLTVL.